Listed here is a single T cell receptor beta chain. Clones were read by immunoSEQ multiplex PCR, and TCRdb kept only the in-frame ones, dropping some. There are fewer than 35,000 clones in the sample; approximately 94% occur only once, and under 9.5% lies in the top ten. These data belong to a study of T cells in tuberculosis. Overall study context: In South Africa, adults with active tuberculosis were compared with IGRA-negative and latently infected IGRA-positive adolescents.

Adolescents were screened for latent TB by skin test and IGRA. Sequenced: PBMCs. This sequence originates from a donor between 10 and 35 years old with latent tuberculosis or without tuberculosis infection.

This CDR3 is CASQFYTGGYGYTF. The CDR3 nucleotides are TGTGCCAGCCAGTTTTACACGGGTGGCTATGGCTACACCTTC. This chain links TRBV28 with TRBJ1-2; no reliable D call. Germline V gene data show CDR1 as MDHEN and CDR2 as SYDVKM. The CDR3 consists of 14 residues. Trimming took 8 bases from V and 4 from J, leaving 17 bases between them.